This TCR beta chain appears in the sequencing data of a study of blood T cell repertoires in COVID-19. Study at large: Acute-phase and convalescent COVID-19 samples originated in the United States, Italy and Spain. T cells, B-cell-depleted T cells, or PBMCs supplied cDNA or gDNA.

This CDR3 contains 13 residues. Germline V gene sequence: CDR1 LGHNA, CDR2 YSLEER. The V end lost 0 bases, the J end lost 8 bases, and 10 bases lay between the germline ends. Original analysis: Reference gene primer amplification gave estimated nucleated cell counts. TCRdb's copy holds only in-frame clones and misses some; the assay was immunoSEQ multiplex PCR. V and J calls and clone size come straight from that table; D and trimming were deduced from the DNA. This sample has 150,000 to 200,000 clones, with approximately 83% found just once. The TCR comes from an elderly woman with active or convalescent COVID-19. The chain recombines TRBV4-3 with TRBJ1-2; D gene unclear. Material for sequencing was peripheral blood. The CDR3 here is CASSQDRGRGYTF. The DNA of the CDR3 is TGCGCCAGCAGCCAAGATCGAGGGAGAGGCTACACCTTC.